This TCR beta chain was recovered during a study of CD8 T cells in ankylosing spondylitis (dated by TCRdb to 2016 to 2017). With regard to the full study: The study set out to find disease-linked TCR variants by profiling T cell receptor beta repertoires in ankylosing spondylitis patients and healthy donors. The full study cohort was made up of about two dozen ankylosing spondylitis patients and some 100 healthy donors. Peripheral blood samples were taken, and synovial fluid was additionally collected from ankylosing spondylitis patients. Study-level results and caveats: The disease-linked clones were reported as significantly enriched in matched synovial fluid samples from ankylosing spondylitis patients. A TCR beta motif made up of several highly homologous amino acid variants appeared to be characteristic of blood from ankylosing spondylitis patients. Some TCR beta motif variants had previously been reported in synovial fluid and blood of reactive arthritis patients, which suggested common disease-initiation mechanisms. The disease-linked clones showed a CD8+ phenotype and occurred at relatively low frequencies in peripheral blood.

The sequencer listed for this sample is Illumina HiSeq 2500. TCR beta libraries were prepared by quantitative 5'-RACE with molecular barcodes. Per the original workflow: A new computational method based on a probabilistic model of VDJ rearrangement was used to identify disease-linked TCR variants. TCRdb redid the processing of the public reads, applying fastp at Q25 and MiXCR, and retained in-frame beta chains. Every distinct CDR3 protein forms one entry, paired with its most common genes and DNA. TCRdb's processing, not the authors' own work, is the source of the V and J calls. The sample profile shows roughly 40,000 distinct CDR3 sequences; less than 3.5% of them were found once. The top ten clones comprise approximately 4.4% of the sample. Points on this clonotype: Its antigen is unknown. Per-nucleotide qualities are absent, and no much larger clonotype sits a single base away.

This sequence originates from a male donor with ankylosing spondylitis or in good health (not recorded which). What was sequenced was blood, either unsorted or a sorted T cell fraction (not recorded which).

The CDR3 protein is CASSPPGQTYEQYF. The nucleotide sequence is TGTGCCAGCAGCCCGCCGGGACAGACCTACGAGCAGTACTTC. The receptor chain draws on TRBV9 and TRBJ2-7; TRBD1 fits 7 bases in the junction. Ends trimmed: V by 4 bases, J by 2 bases; bases unmatched to a gene: 6. The CDR3 covers 14 residues, taking in both the cysteine and the phenylalanine. CDR3 DNA is the only sequence kept; it has 42 bases, read in frame from the first base. From the germline V gene, CDR1 is SGDLS and CDR2 is YYNGEE.